One T cell receptor beta chain is described in this entry. Its antigen is still unknown. Looked up from germline, CDR1 is LNHNV and CDR2 is YYDKDF (reference sequence). There are 15 residues in the CDR3. J lost 4 bases, V lost 8 bases, and 11 bases had no gene match. Intraepithelial and lamina propria lymphocytes were isolated from graft specimens. The repertoire was sequenced with immunoSEQ multiplex PCR; TCRdb's copy has only in-frame clones and lacks some. The sample records 1,500 to 2,000 clones, almost 90% being singletons. The data are from a study of graft-versus-host responses after intestinal transplantation. Looking at the study overall: The transplants performed in recipients were multivisceral, liver-intestinal, or isolated intestinal. All of the recipients had induction that used anti-thymocyte globulin, then tacrolimus and steroids for around 3 years. Study-level results: Among recipient marrow samples, GvH clones were found; some appeared first in ileum or blood.

The sequences come from ileum tissue, collected 350 to 400 days after intestinal transplantation. The rearrangement joins TRBV15 to TRBJ2-1; TRBD1 aligns across 7 bases. The sequence came from a human patient who received an intestinal transplant, so some T cells may come from the graft donor. In DNA form, the CDR3 reads TGTGCCACCCGCCAGGGGGACAGACTATACAATGAGCAGTTCTTC. Translating gives CATRQGDRLYNEQFF.